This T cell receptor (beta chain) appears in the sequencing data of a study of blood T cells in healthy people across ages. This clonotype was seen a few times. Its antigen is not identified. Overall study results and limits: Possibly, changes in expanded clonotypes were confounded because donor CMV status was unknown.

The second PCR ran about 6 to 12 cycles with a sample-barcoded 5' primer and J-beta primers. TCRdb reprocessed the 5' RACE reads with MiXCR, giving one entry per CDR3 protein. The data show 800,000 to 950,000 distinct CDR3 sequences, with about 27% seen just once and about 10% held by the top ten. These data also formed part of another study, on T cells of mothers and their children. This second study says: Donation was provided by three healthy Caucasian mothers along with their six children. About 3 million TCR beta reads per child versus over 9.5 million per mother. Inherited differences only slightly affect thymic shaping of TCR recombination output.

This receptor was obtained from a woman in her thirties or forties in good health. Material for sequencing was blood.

The CDR3 DNA is TGCAGTGCTAGAGTTCCCGACAGACCCTACGAGCAGTACTTC. Translation: CSARVPDRPYEQYF. The chain joins TRBV20-1 to TRBJ2-7, with a tentative D call TRBD1 (5 bases). This CDR3 is 14 amino acids long. Trimming cost V 1 base and J 2 bases, with 12 bases left between them. The germline gives CDR1 DFQATT, CDR2 SNEGSKA (reference sequence).